The clone carrying this T cell receptor beta chain has only one observation. This sample was taken from a study of blood T cell repertoires in COVID-19. Per the germline V gene, CDR1 is SGHVS and CDR2 is FQNEAQ. The CDR3 has 15 residues. The germline V and J ends were trimmed by 3 bases and 3 bases, with 12 bases remaining between them. Only in-frame clones appear in the TCRdb table, and some are missing; sequencing was by immunoSEQ multiplex PCR. This table has under 200,000 clones, 85% to 90% appearing once. The material sequenced was peripheral blood. The source is a woman older than 75 in a cohort sampled during active or convalescent COVID-19. The chain has TRBV7-8 and TRBJ1-3; no firm D call. The CDR3 DNA reads TGTGCCAGCAGCTTGTCTACGGTCTATGGAAACACCATATATTTT. Its translation is CASSLSTVYGNTIYF.